This T cell receptor (beta chain) came from a study of CD8 T cells in ankylosing spondylitis. Study outcomes and limitations: The study looked at matched synovial fluid samples from ankylosing spondylitis patients. Disease-linked clones were reported to be significantly enriched there.

A word on this clonotype: Its target is unknown.

Researchers built TCR beta libraries using quantitative 5'-RACE with molecular barcodes. TCRdb reprocessed the 5' RACE reads with MiXCR, giving one entry per CDR3 protein. The repertoire holds 150,000 to 200,000 distinct CDR3 sequences, with around a third as singletons. CDR3 length equals 17 residues. After removal of 6 bases from V and 2 bases from J, the junction contained 11 bases not matched to a gene. Germline V gives CDR1 MNHNS, CDR2 SASEGT. V usage is TRBV6-1 and J usage is TRBJ2-4, with TRBD1 matching 9 bases. Sequencing was carried out using synovial fluid, either unsorted or a sorted T cell fraction (not recorded which). The source of this sequence is a male donor with ankylosing spondylitis. In DNA, the CDR3 is TGTGCCAGCAGCCCCCCAATGGGACAGGGTTCCAAAAACATTCAGTACTTC. This sequence encodes CASSPPMGQGSKNIQYF.